Presented here are 16 T cell receptor beta chains from one specimen sequenced in a study of blood T cell repertoires in COVID-19 (dated by TCRdb to 2019 to 2021). Libraries were prepared through the immunoSEQ multiplex PCR assay. Drawn from immuneACCESS, this table holds only the in-frame rearrangements with V and J called that TCRdb kept. Clones are partly lost; checked studies trace under half to an unresolved V gene and leave the rest unexplained. For this sample there are roughly 100,000 clones; approximately 82% appear just once. The ten biggest clones cover roughly 15% of the sample. Specimen: peripheral blood. The receptors were gathered from a woman older than 75 with acute or convalescent COVID-19.

The chain employs TRBV24-1 and TRBJ1-5; D possibly corresponds to TRBD1 (6 bases). CDR1 and CDR2 (germline): KGHDR, SFDVKD. The CDR3 totals 15 residues. The V end was cut by 5 bases, the J end by 2 bases, with 12 bases between. The CDR3 protein is CATSATGSGNQPQHF. The CDR3 region has the DNA TGTGCCACCAGTGCTACAGGGTCGGGCAATCAGCCCCAGCATTTT.

V and J are TRBV5-6 and TRBJ1-5, with D hard to call. The CDR3 is made up of 15 amino acids. The V end lost 2 bases, the J end lost 5 bases, and 14 bases lay between the germline ends. The germline gives CDR1 SGHDT, CDR2 YYEEEE. CDR3 residues: CASSLGPGLDQPQHF. CDR3 coding DNA: TGTGCCAGCAGCTTAGGCCCGGGGTTGGATCAGCCCCAGCATTTT.

The genes are TRBV5-4 and TRBJ1-1; D perhaps matches TRBD1 (5 bases). Trimming removed 1 base from V and 6 bases from J, with 13 bases in between. CDR1 is SGHNT and CDR2 is YYREEE in the germline V gene (reference sequence). This CDR3 is 14 amino acids long. CDR3 nucleotides: TGTGCCAGCAGCTTGTCGGGCAGGGAGGCTGAAGCTTTCTTT. Its protein is CASSLSGREAEAFF.

V is TRBV29-1 and J is TRBJ2-7, with 9 positions matching TRBD2. Germline CDR1 and CDR2: SQVTM and ANQGSEA. The CDR3 runs 13 residues. V lost 6 bases and J lost 3; bases outside the gene matches: 6. CDR3 loop: CSVSGLAIYEQYF. The CDR3 DNA reads TGCAGCGTCTCGGGACTAGCCATCTACGAGCAGTACTTC.

This clone has at least ten counts. This rearrangement joins TRBV5-8 to TRBJ1-2; 12 bases line up with TRBD1. The length of the CDR3 is 15 residues. The germline V gene encodes CDR1 SGHTS and CDR2 YDEGEE. After removal of 10 bases from V and 5 bases from J, the junction contained 12 bases not matched to a gene. The DNA for the CDR3 is TGTGCCCCGCTGAAGGGACAGGGGGCGCGGTATGGCTACACCTTC. Translating it yields CAPLKGQGARYGYTF.

V and J are TRBV6-5 and TRBJ2-1; 9 nucleotides match TRBD2. V dropped 2 bases and J dropped 10; count of bases not matched to a gene: 9. The CDR3 covers 15 residues. In germline, CDR1 is MNHEY, CDR2 SVGAGI. The DNA for the CDR3 is TGTGCCAGCAGTTACGGGGTAGCGGGAGTCCCAGAGCAGTTCTTC. Protein product: CASSYGVAGVPEQFF.

V and J are TRBV6-6 and TRBJ2-7, with TRBD2 matching over 9 bases. Losses at the gene ends were 3 bases for V and 6 bases for J; bases not matched to a gene: 6. The CDR3 totals 14 residues. From germline, CDR1 is MNHNY and CDR2 SVGAGI (reference sequence). The chain's CDR3 is CASSYAGGPSEQYV. CDR3 sequence (DNA): TGTGCCAGCAGTTATGCGGGAGGGCCTTCCGAGCAGTACGTC.

The gene calls are TRBV3-1 (or the pseudogene TRBV3-2) and TRBJ1-6; TRBD1 might be the D (5 bases). From germline, CDR1 is LGHDT and CDR2 YNNKEL (reference sequence). CDR3 length: 14 residues. V lost 5 bases to trimming and J lost 9 bases, with 14 bases between them. Here the CDR3 reads CASSERGSLSPLHF. Here the CDR3 DNA reads TGTGCCAGCAGCGAACGGGGGAGCCTTTCACCCCTCCACTTT.

The chain uses TRBV3-1 (or the pseudogene TRBV3-2) and TRBJ2-5, with TRBD2 identical over 10 bases. The CDR3 contains 16 residues. The V segment lost 0 bases and the J segment 1 base; nucleotides outside the gene matches: 2. Germline V gene data show CDR1 as LGHDT and CDR2 as YNNKEL (reference sequence). The CDR3 is CASSQDEREGQETQYF. The CDR3 DNA reads as TGTGCCAGCAGCCAAGACGAGCGGGAGGGCCAAGAGACCCAGTACTTC.

This chain uses TRBV5-1 with TRBJ2-3; tentatively, D is TRBD2 (5 bases). From germline, CDR1 is SGHRS and CDR2 YFSETQ. This CDR3 spans 17 amino acids. Between the trimmed V and J ends, which lost 0 bases and 1 base, there was a span of 15 bases. The CDR3 DNA sequence: TGCGCCAGCAGCTTGGTTCCTAGGGAGTCGGGCACAGATACGCAGTATTTT. It specifies CASSLVPRESGTDTQYF.

This clone appeared a few times. The genes are TRBV11-3 and TRBJ1-5; 7 bases are shared with TRBD1. V trimming: 1 base; J trimming: 1 base; junction bases outside the gene matches: 10. The CDR3 covers 18 residues. CDR1 is SGHNT, CDR2 YENEEA, per germline. In DNA, the CDR3 is TGTGCCAGCAGCTTAGCCGGACAGGTATGGAGAAGCAATCAGCCCCAGCATTTT. It specifies CASSLAGQVWRSNQPQHF.

This rearrangement joins TRBV4-1 to TRBJ1-5; D is ambiguous. The CDR3 runs to 14 residues. The V gene's germline CDR1 is MGHRA and CDR2 YSYEKL. V gave up 1 base and J gave up 6 bases, with 10 bases separating them. CDR3 amino acids: CASSQAFPGQPQHF. DNA for the CDR3: TGCGCCAGCAGCCAAGCCTTCCCCGGTCAGCCCCAGCATTTT.

This chain links TRBV5-6 with TRBJ1-6; tentative D call: TRBD1 (5 bases). The ends were cut back, 0 bases at V and 9 bases at J, with 13 bases in the middle. Germline assignment: CDR1 SGHDT and CDR2 YYEEEE. The CDR3 totals 15 residues. As DNA, the CDR3 is TGTGCCAGCAGCTTGGGAACAGGTCTAGGTTCACCCCTCCACTTT. It encodes CASSLGTGLGSPLHF. The full variable domain, in which reference TRBV5-6 and TRBJ1-6 provide the parts outside the CDR3, is DAGVTQSPTHLIKTRGQQVTLRCSPKSGHDTVSWYQQALGQGPQFIFQYYEEEERQRGNFPDRFSGHQFPNYSSELNVNALLLGDSALYLCASSLGTGLGSPLHFGNGTRLTVT.

The DNA for the CDR3 is TGTGCCAGCAGTGGAAGGGATGAAGGGGACAATCAGCCCCAGCATTTT. It translates to CASSGRDEGDNQPQHF. V usage is TRBV6-1 and J usage is TRBJ1-5, with D maybe TRBD1 (5 bases). Germline CDR1 and CDR2: MNHNS and SASEGT. This CDR3 is 16 amino acids long. Trimming took off 4 bases at V and 3 bases at J, with 16 bases between the two ends.

J is TRBJ1-6 and V is TRBV2, with 7 positions matching TRBD1. The CDR3 runs to 14 residues. CDR1 is SNHLY and CDR2 is FYNNEI in the germline V gene. Trimming removed 6 bases from V and 9 bases from J; junction bases left unmatched: 8. CDR3 nucleotide sequence: TGTGCCAGCAGAGAGGACAGGATTGGTTCACCCCTCCACTTT. It specifies CASREDRIGSPLHF.

V and J are TRBV5-1 and TRBJ2-1; maybe TRBD2 (6 bases). The CDR3 extends over 13 amino acids. Trimming shortened V by 4 bases and J by 6 bases, and 11 bases separated the two germline ends. Germline CDR1 and CDR2: SGHRS and YFSETQ. CDR3 protein: CASSRDSINEQFF. CDR3 sequence (DNA): TGCGCCAGCAGCAGGGACTCGATCAATGAGCAGTTCTTC.